This entry describes one TCR beta chain. The antigen is unknown. The identical CDR3 is also encoded by other nucleotide sequences in the sample. Deep-level settings were used for running the assay. Using immunoSEQ multiplex PCR, the repertoire was profiled, and TCRdb retains in-frame clones only, with some absent. This sample has just over 2,000,000 clones, with 85% to 95% found just once. This sample stems from a study of shared clonotypes between healthy human individuals. Study findings and constraints: Clonotype sharing levels among donors were expected to vary with sequencing depth. Donor scarcity curtailed the genetic and exposure-history diversity represented herein. Naive subsets generally exceeded memory subsets in estimated richness.

Material: naive CD4+ T cells sorted from blood. Subset in this sample: CD45RA+ positively selected. This clonotype originated in a man aged 18 to 29 in good health.

The CDR3 region is CASSYSGTVYGYTF. CDR3 in DNA: TGTGCCAGCAGTTACTCCGGGACAGTCTATGGCTACACCTTC. This sequence joins TRBV6-5 and TRBJ1-2; 7 bases line up with TRBD1. The CDR3 sequence is 14 residues long. In germline, CDR1 is MNHEY, CDR2 SVGAGI. V gave up 0 bases and J gave up 4 bases; unmatched junction bases: 2.